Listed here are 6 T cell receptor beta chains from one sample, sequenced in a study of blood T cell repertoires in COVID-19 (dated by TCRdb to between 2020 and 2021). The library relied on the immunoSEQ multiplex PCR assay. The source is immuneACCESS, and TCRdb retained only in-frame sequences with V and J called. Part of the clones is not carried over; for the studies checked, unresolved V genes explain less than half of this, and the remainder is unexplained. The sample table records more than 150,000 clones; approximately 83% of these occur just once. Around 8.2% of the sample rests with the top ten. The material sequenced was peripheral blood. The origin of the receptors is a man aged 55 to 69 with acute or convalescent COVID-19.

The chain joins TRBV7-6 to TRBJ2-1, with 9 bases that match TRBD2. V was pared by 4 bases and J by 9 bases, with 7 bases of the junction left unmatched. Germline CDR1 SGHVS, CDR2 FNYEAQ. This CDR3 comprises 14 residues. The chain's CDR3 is CASSSLAGWGEQFF. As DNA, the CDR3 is TGTGCCAGCAGCTCGCTAGCGGGGTGGGGTGAGCAGTTCTTC.

The CDR3 protein is CSVAGTGSGNTIYF. CDR3 nucleotide sequence: TGCAGCGTCGCTGGGACTGGCTCTGGAAACACCATATATTTT. The chain employs TRBV29-1 and TRBJ1-3, with D perhaps matching TRBD1 (5 bases). Trimming shortened V by 6 bases and J by 0 bases, and 12 bases separated the two germline ends. The V gene's germline CDR1 is SQVTM and CDR2 ANQGSEA. The CDR3 runs 14 residues.

CDR3 residues: CASSQAQRDGYTF. The CDR3 nucleotides read TGTGCCAGCTCCCAGGCACAGAGGGATGGCTACACCTTC. This chain connects TRBV18 to TRBJ1-2; no clear D. The V gene lost 6 bases and the J gene lost 6 bases, with 14 bases spanning the gap. The CDR3 consists of 13 residues. Germline V gives CDR1 KGHSH, CDR2 LQKENI.

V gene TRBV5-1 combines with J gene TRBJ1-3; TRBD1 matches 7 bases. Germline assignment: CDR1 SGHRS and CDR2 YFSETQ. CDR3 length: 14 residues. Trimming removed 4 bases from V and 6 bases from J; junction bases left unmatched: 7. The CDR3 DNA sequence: TGCGCCAGCAGCGAAAGCAGGGGGGAAAACACCATATATTTT. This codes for CASSESRGENTIYF.

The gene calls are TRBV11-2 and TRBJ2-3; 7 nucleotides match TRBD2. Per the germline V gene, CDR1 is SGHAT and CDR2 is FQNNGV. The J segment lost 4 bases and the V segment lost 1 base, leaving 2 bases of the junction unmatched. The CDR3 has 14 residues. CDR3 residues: CASSLAGGSDTQYF. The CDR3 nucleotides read TGTGCCAGCAGCTTAGCGGGAGGATCAGATACGCAGTATTTT.

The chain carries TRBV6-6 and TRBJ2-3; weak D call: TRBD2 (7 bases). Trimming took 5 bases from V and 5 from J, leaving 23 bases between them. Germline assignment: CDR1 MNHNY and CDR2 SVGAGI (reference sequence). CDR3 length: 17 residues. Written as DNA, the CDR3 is TGTGCCAGCAGTCCCCGGGGGGCACTCTTCGCGGGAGATACGCAGTATTTT. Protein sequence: CASSPRGALFAGDTQYF.